This T cell receptor beta chain was documented in a study of identical twins. In its sample, this clonotype was seen many times. No antigen is known for it. V was shortened by 4 bases and J by 5 bases, with 12 bases between the two germline ends. CDR3 length equals 14 residues. TCRdb processed the 5' RACE reads anew with MiXCR; each CDR3 protein has one entry. The sample has 350,000 to 600,000 distinct CDR3 sequences, more than 13% seen once. Study results and caveats: Invariant MAIT and iNKT cells may have partly biased zero-insertion analyses.

Donors uniformly comprised healthy Caucasians. The same data also went into a second study, on yellow fever vaccine responses in identical twins. From that study: Each twin's T cell response to the vaccine was reported to look partly convergent and partly personalized.

The specimen sequenced was CD4+ T cells sorted from blood. This rearrangement joins TRBV12-3 or TRBV12-4 to TRBJ2-4; D could derive from TRBD1 or TRBD2 (5 bases each). This TCR was recovered from a woman younger than 30 in good health. In nucleotides, the CDR3 is TGTGCCAGCAGTTCTGGGACCGGGGAAAACATTCAGTACTTC. Translated, it gives CASSSGTGENIQYF.